This T cell receptor beta chain came from a study of blood T cell repertoires in COVID-19. The CDR3 has 17 residues. V lost 2 bases and J lost 0, with 15 bases in between. Germline V lookup: CDR1 SGHNT, CDR2 YYREEE (reference sequence). Source study methods: Estimates of nucleated cell counts were drawn from the amplification of reference gene primers. Profiled with immunoSEQ multiplex PCR; TCRdb holds only in-frame clones, not every one. The V and J calls and clone size come from that table; D and trimming were worked out from the DNA. The table includes some 70,000 clones, approximately 80% detected once.

This chain uses TRBV5-4 with TRBJ2-4; perhaps TRBD1 as D (5 bases). Sequenced material: peripheral blood. This TCR came from a man at least 80 years old with acute or convalescent COVID-19. CDR3 sequence reads: CASSLDSPALAKNIQYF. The CDR3 bases are TGTGCCAGCAGCTTAGACAGTCCAGCACTAGCCAAAAACATTCAGTACTTC.